Shown below are 29 T cell receptor beta chains from a single sample sequenced in a study of post-analysis software for immune sequencing data. No antigens are known for them. Study findings and constraints: Among 5 or 6 TRBV segments more frequent in patients than controls were TRBV5-6, TRBV5-1 and TRBV20-1.

Presence of unique molecular identifiers characterized the TCR beta cDNA libraries. TCRdb re-called the PCR reads with MiXCR, one entry per CDR3 protein. In the table there are hundreds of thousands of distinct CDR3 sequences, 59% of which are singletons. Material for sequencing was blood. The receptors were gathered from a girl aged 2 to 10 with multiple sclerosis.

The chain couples TRBV24-1 to TRBJ2-7, with 11 bases aligning to TRBD1. The J call may be faulty, since TRBJ2-5 better matches the DNA end. CDR3 length equals 18 residues. Per the germline V gene, CDR1 is KGHDR and CDR2 is SFDVKD. CDR3 sequence reads: CATSAHGTGGLPRETQYF. DNA for the CDR3: TGTGCCACCAGTGCTCACGGGACAGGGGGGCTCCCTCGCGAGACCCAGTACTTC.

The chain recombines TRBV6-5 with TRBJ2-3; the D is unclear. The CDR3 has 13 amino acids. V gave up 7 bases and J gave up 0 bases, with 8 bases separating them. Germline V CDR1 and CDR2: MNHEY, SVGAGI. In DNA form, the CDR3 reads TGTGCCAGCACAGCGCTCAGCACAGATACGCAGTATTTT. Protein sequence: CASTALSTDTQYF.

The chain has TRBV18 and TRBJ2-3; D may be TRBD1 or TRBD2 (5 bases each). From germline, CDR1 is KGHSH and CDR2 LQKENI. V lost 0 bases, J lost 4 bases, and 11 bases lay in between. CDR3 length: 15 residues. CDR3 sequence (DNA): TGTGCCAGCTCACCACCGGGGGAGTTCGCAGATACGCAGTATTTT. Translated: CASSPPGEFADTQYF.

This chain connects TRBV10-1 to TRBJ2-1; D possibly corresponds to TRBD2 (5 bases). Germline values: CDR1 WNHNN, CDR2 SYGVQD (reference sequence). V was pared by 3 bases and J by 0 bases, with 12 bases between. The length of the CDR3 is 16 residues. The CDR3 spells CASSDPLGSSYNEQFF. The CDR3 coding sequence is TGCGCCAGCAGTGACCCCCTAGGGAGCTCCTACAATGAGCAGTTCTTC.

DNA of the CDR3: TGTGCCAGCAGTTTTCGACAGGGGGAGACCCAGTACTTC. Amino acids: CASSFRQGETQYF. This sequence joins TRBV12-3 or TRBV12-4 and TRBJ2-5; 8 bases align to TRBD1. This CDR3 region has 13 residues. With V trimmed by 3 bases and J by 5 bases, 2 bases remained unmatched.

This chain connects TRBV30 to TRBJ1-2, with 8 bases identical to TRBD1. The junction had 4 bases not matched to a gene; V was cut back by 0 bases and J by 1 base. This CDR3 has 15 amino acids. Per germline, CDR1 GTSNPN and CDR2 SVGIG (reference sequence). CDR3 sequence reads: CAWSVRGQDNYGYTF. CDR3 nucleotides: TGTGCCTGGAGTGTACGGGGACAGGATAACTATGGCTACACCTTC.

This rearrangement joins TRBV6-2 or TRBV6-3 to TRBJ1-2, with no clear D. CDR1 MNHEY and CDR2 SVGEGT come from the germline V gene. The V and J ends lost 0 bases and 0 bases respectively, with 11 bases between them. This CDR3 spans 16 amino acids. CDR3 amino acids: CASSYSAGPPNYGYTF. CDR3 DNA sequence: TGTGCCAGCAGTTACTCGGCAGGACCACCTAACTATGGCTACACCTTC.

In DNA form, the CDR3 reads TGCAGCGTTGTGTTAGAGACCCAGTACTTC. Its protein product is CSVVLETQYF. The chain joins TRBV29-1 to TRBJ2-5; D is unclear. CDR3 length equals 10 residues. Germline loops: CDR1 SQVTM, CDR2 ANQGSEA. The V gene lost 4 bases and the J gene lost 4 bases, with 4 bases spanning the gap.

The genes are TRBV4-1 and TRBJ1-5; TRBD1 might be the D (5 bases). Trimming took off 0 bases at V and 0 bases at J, with 12 bases between the two ends. Germline CDR1 MGHRA, CDR2 YSYEKL. CDR3 length equals 17 residues. CDR3: CASSQEVYGGSNQPQHF. The CDR3 region has the DNA TGCGCCAGCAGCCAAGAGGTATACGGGGGTAGCAATCAGCCCCAGCATTTT.

The V call is TRBV6-6, the J call TRBJ2-5; D ambiguous. V was clipped by 7 bases and J by 1 base, with 10 bases between them. The CDR3 is made up of 13 amino acids. CDR1 MNHNY and CDR2 SVGAGI come from the germline V gene (reference sequence). The CDR3 region is CASNDPVQETQYF. Written as DNA, the CDR3 is TGTGCCAGCAATGACCCGGTCCAAGAGACCCAGTACTTC.

The chain uses TRBV5-6 and TRBJ2-5, with 9 bases aligning to TRBD2. The J call is in doubt because the DNA end fits TRBJ2-7 better. The CDR3 runs to 17 residues. Germline-derived CDR1 and CDR2 are SGHDT and YYEEEE. The CDR3 region has the DNA TGTGCCAGCAGACCTAGCGGGGCTCCTAACGCACCGTACGAGCAGTACTTC. This codes for CASRPSGAPNAPYEQYF.

Only a few counts were recorded for this clonotype. V gene TRBV20-1 combines with J gene TRBJ2-1; D is possibly TRBD1 or TRBD2 (5 bases each). CDR3 size: 11 residues. The germline gives CDR1 DFQATT, CDR2 SNEGSKA (reference sequence). V dropped 7 bases and J dropped 6 bases, with 10 bases sitting between them. CDR3 in DNA: TGCAGTGGGGAGAGGGGCAATGAGCAGTTCTTC. The encoded protein is CSGERGNEQFF.

This chain links TRBV20-1 with TRBJ1-2; perhaps TRBD1 as D (6 bases). Looked up from germline, CDR1 is DFQATT and CDR2 is SNEGSKA (reference sequence). Trimming shortened V by 0 bases and J by 9 bases, and 14 bases separated the two germline ends. This CDR3 region has 13 residues. CDR3 sequence reads: CSARDRRTARYTF. The DNA of the CDR3 is TGCAGTGCTAGAGATAGGAGGACAGCCCGCTACACCTTC.

The chain carries TRBV6-4 and TRBJ1-6; D not resolved. V lost 3 bases to trimming and J lost 2 bases, with 2 bases between them. CDR1 and CDR2 (germline): MRHNA, SNTAGT. The CDR3 consists of 13 residues. The CDR3 DNA is TGTGCCAGCAGTGATACCTATAATTCACCCCTCCACTTT. It translates to CASSDTYNSPLHF.

The chain uses TRBV6-6 and TRBJ1-2; D unresolved. V lost 5 bases to trimming and J lost 8 bases, with 12 bases between them. From germline, CDR1 is MNHNY and CDR2 SVGAGI (reference sequence). This CDR3 is 12 amino acids long. CDR3 sequence (DNA): TGTGCCAGCAGTGGAGATCGTTGGGGCTACACCTTC. It encodes CASSGDRWGYTF.

CDR3 region: CASSGGPGLFF. The CDR3 DNA reads as TGTGCCAGCAGCGGGGGACCCGGACTGTTTTTT. The chain is built from TRBV7-2 and TRBJ1-4, with D perhaps matching TRBD1 (5 bases). V was trimmed by 5 bases and J by 13 bases, leaving 11 bases between them. The germline V gene encodes CDR1 SGHTA and CDR2 FQGNSA. This CDR3 is 11 amino acids long.

The CDR3 DNA sequence: TGTGCCAGCAGCCCCCTAATGGGGACCGGGGCCAACGTCCTGACTTTC. This gives the protein CASSPLMGTGANVLTF. V usage is TRBV21-1 and J usage is TRBJ2-6; the DNA was not used to check the table's D call, TRBD1. TRBV21-1 counts as a pseudogene. CDR3 size: 16 residues.

This clonotype was found a few times. The J gene is TRBJ2-3, the V gene TRBV5-6; D is undetermined. The CDR3 is 16 residues long. Trimming cost V 1 base and J 2 bases, with 14 bases left between them. Germline V CDR1 and CDR2: SGHDT, YYEEEE. CDR3 sequence (DNA): TGTGCCAGCAGCTTGCCCGAGCCGCTCAACACAGATACGCAGTATTTT. This codes for CASSLPEPLNTDTQYF.

This clonotype was detected once. The chain employs TRBV5-6 and TRBJ2-5, with D perhaps TRBD1 (7 bases). Between the trimmed V and J ends, which lost 1 base and 4 bases, there was a span of 17 bases. Germline CDR1 is SGHDT and CDR2 is YYEEEE. The CDR3 runs to 16 residues. This CDR3 is CASSLKGAGGRETQYF. CDR3 bases: TGTGCCAGCAGCTTGAAGGGCGCAGGGGGGAGAGAGACCCAGTACTTC.

V usage is TRBV18 and J usage is TRBJ1-5; D is unresolved. V was clipped by 4 bases and J by 0 bases, with 10 bases between them. The CDR3 runs 15 residues. The germline V gene encodes CDR1 KGHSH and CDR2 LQKENI. CDR3 sequence (DNA): TGTGCCAGCTCACTTGAAAGGCATAGCAATCAGCCCCAGCATTTT. Its protein is CASSLERHSNQPQHF.

With respect to this clonotype: Its ends do not fully match the called genes, so a read error is possible. This chain uses TRBV5-1 with TRBJ2-1; D possibly corresponds to TRBD2 (6 bases). The germline gives CDR1 SGHRS, CDR2 YFSETQ. The CDR3 has 14 residues. DNA for the CDR3: TGCGCCAGCAGCCCCGGGACTTACTACAGTGAGCAGTTCTTC. Translating gives CASSPGTYYSEQFF.

This clonotype was detected only a few times. The rearrangement uses TRBV12-3 or TRBV12-4 and TRBJ1-2, with TRBD1 identical over 9 bases. After removal of 3 bases from V and 7 bases from J, the junction contained 9 bases not matched to a gene. CDR3 size: 15 residues. CDR3 residues: CASSFGTGRVGGYTF. The CDR3 DNA reads TGTGCCAGCAGTTTTGGGACAGGGAGGGTTGGTGGCTACACCTTC.

V is TRBV6-2 or TRBV6-3 and J is TRBJ2-3; D perhaps matches TRBD2 (7 bases). Germline V gene data show CDR1 as MNHEY and CDR2 as SVGEGT. Between the trimmed V and J ends, which lost 8 bases and 3 bases, there was a span of 21 bases. This CDR3 is 16 amino acids long. As DNA, the CDR3 is TGTGCCAGCCGTTGGCGGGGGCCCTTTTCTACAGATACGCAGTATTTT. It is translated as CASRWRGPFSTDTQYF.

The chain recombines TRBV3-1 with TRBJ2-6; D is possibly TRBD1 (6 bases). This CDR3 is 18 amino acids long. V lost 0 bases and J 0 bases, leaving 12 bases between the germline ends. From germline, CDR1 is LGHDT and CDR2 YNNKEL (reference sequence). In DNA form, the CDR3 reads TGTGCCAGCAGCCAAGAAGGGGGACATAGCTCTGGGGCCAACGTCCTGACTTTC. Translation gives CASSQEGGHSSGANVLTF.

This chain connects TRBV4-3 to TRBJ2-2, with no clear D. CDR1 is LGHNA and CDR2 is YSLEER in the germline V gene. Trimming shortened V by 0 bases and J by 4 bases, and 12 bases separated the two germline ends. The CDR3 consists of 16 residues. The chain's CDR3 is CASSQDNGLVTGELFF. The CDR3 region has the DNA TGCGCCAGCAGCCAAGATAACGGTCTGGTCACCGGGGAGCTGTTTTTT.

Many counts were recorded for this clonotype. The chain couples TRBV3-1 to TRBJ1-1, with 7 bases aligning to TRBD1. This CDR3 is built from 13 residues. V was clipped by 4 bases and J by 3 bases; unmatched bases: 2. Germline CDR1 is LGHDT and CDR2 is YNNKEL (reference sequence). The CDR3 nucleotides read TGTGCCAGCAGCCGACAGGGAGACACTGAAGCTTTCTTT. Translated: CASSRQGDTEAFF.

This clonotype was seen only a few times. The CDR3 nucleotides read TGCAGTGCTATCCCGACAGGGCGCTCCTACGAGCAGTACTTC. Encoded protein: CSAIPTGRSYEQYF. The V gene is TRBV20-1, the J gene TRBJ2-7; 7 bases are a match to TRBD1. CDR1 and CDR2 (germline): DFQATT, SNEGSKA (reference sequence). The CDR3 is made up of 14 amino acids. V dropped 4 bases and J dropped 0; count of bases not matched to a gene: 6.

The chain recombines TRBV20-1 with TRBJ1-1, with D uncertain. CDR1 and CDR2 (germline): DFQATT, SNEGSKA (reference sequence). Trimming took 6 bases from V and 2 from J, leaving 28 bases between them. This CDR3 spans 18 amino acids. CDR3 amino acids: CSAQGGQSSGVKNTEAFF. In nucleotides, the CDR3 is TGCAGTGCCCAAGGAGGCCAGTCTTCAGGTGTCAAAAACACTGAAGCTTTCTTT.

This chain joins TRBV4-3 and TRBJ1-5, with TRBD1 matching 9 bases. The CDR3 runs to 15 residues. Germline CDR1 is LGHNA and CDR2 is YSLEER. V dropped 0 bases and J dropped 7; count of bases not matched to a gene: 4. For the CDR3, the DNA is TGCGCCAGCAGCCAAGAGGACAGGGGTAACCAGCCCCAGCATTTT. Translation gives CASSQEDRGNQPQHF.